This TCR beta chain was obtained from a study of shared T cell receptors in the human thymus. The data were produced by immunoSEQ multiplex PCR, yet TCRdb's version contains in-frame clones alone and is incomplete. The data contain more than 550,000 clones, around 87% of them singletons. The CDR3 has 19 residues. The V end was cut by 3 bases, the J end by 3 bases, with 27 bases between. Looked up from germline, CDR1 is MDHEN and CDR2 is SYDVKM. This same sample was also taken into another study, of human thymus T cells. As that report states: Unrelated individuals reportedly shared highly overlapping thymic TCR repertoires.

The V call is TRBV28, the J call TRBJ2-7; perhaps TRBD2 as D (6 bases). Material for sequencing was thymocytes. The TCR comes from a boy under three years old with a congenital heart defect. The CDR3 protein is CASSFSQTRAVPTFYEQYF. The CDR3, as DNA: TGTGCCAGCAGTTTTTCACAGACTAGGGCGGTCCCTACCTTCTACGAGCAGTACTTC.